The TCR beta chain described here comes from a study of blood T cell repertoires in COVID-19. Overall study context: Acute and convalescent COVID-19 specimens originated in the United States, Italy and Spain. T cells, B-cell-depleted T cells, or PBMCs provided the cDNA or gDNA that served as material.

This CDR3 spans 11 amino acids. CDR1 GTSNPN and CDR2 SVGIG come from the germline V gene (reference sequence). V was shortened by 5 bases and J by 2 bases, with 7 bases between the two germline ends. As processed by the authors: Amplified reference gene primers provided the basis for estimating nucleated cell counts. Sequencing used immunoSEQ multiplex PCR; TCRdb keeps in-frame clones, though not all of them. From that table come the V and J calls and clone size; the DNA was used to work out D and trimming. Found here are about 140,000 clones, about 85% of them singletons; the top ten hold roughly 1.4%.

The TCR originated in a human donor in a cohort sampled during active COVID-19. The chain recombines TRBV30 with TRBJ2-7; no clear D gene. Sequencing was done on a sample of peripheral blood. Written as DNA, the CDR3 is TGTGCCTGGGCAGGCCCCTACGAGCAGTACTTC. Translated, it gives CAWAGPYEQYF.